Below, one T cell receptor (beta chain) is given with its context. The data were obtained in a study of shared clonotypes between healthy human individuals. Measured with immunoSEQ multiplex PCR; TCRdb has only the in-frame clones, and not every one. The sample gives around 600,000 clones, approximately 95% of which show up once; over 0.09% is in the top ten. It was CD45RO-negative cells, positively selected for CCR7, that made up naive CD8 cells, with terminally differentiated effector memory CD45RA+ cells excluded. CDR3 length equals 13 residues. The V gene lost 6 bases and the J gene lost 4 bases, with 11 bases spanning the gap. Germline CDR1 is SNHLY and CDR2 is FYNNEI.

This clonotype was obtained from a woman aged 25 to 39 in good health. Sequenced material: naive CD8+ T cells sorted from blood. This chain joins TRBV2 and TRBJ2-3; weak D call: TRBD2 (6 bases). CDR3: CASRGLTSDTQYF. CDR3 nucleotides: TGTGCCAGCAGGGGACTTACCTCAGATACGCAGTATTTT. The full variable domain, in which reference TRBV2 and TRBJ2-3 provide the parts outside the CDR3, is EPEVTQTPSHQVTQMGQEVILRCVPISNHLYFYWYRQILGQKVEFLVSFYNNEISEKSEIFDDQFSVERPDGSNFTLKIRSTKLEDSAMYFCASRGLTSDTQYFGPGTRLTVL.